A selection of T cell receptor beta chains follows, all from one sample in a study of cytomegalovirus exposure and HLA in healthy donors. Sequencing used immunoSEQ multiplex PCR; TCRdb keeps in-frame clones, though not all of them. The sample yields about 92,000 clones, 55% to 75% seen once. The sample consisted of PBMCs. These receptors were collected from a man over 45 in good health and CMV-seronegative. The CDR3 runs from the conserved cysteine through the conserved F or W. The order of the fields is D gene, J gene, V gene, clone size, CDR3 DNA, CDR3 protein. D genes are given only for firm matches. Not all rows give a size; the values are once, few, many and, for expanded clones, a class.

- TRBJ2-1 TRBV4-3 - TGCGCCAGCAGCCAAGATAGGTTAAGCGGAGACTACAATGAGCAGTTCTTC CASSQDRLSGDYNEQFF
- TRBJ2-5 TRBV5-1 - TGCGCCAGCAGCTTGTTCGCTAGACGAGAGACCCAGTACTTC CASSLFARRETQYF
- TRBJ2-4 TRBV30 - TGTGCCTGGAGGAGGTGGGGCGCCAAAAACATTCAGTACTTC CAWRRWGAKNIQYF
TRBD1 TRBJ2-7 TRBV5-6 - TGTGCCAGCAGCTTGGTGACAGGGAGTCGGCAGTACTTC CASSLVTGSRQYF
- TRBJ1-2 TRBV5-1 - TGCGCCAGCAGCTTGGACAGGGATGGCTACACCTTC CASSLDRDGYTF
- TRBJ1-5 TRBV6-4 - TGTGCCAGCAGTGACGGGGGGAATCAGCCCCAGCATTTT CASSDGGNQPQHF
TRBD2 TRBJ2-5 TRBV29-1 once TGCAGCGTTGGCGGTAAAGCGGGAGGGCCAGAGACCCAGTACTTC CSVGGKAGGPETQYF
- TRBJ2-7 TRBV21-1 - TGTGCCAGCAGCCCCAGAAGGGACACTACCTACGAGCAGTACTTC CASSPRRDTTYEQYF
- TRBJ2-2 TRBV2 - TGTGCCAGCAGTGTTCTGAGAGTAACCGGGGAGCTGTTTTTT CASSVLRVTGELFF
TRBD2 TRBJ2-2 TRBV27 - TGTGCCAGCAGTTTACTAGCGGGAACCGGGGAGCTGTTTTTT CASSLLAGTGELFF
TRBD2 TRBJ2-5 TRBV5-1 - TGCGCCAGCAGCACCCCCGGACTAGCGATGGTGCAAGAGACCCAGTACTTC CASSTPGLAMVQETQYF
- TRBJ1-1 TRBV7-9 - TGTGCCAGCAGCTTAACGCTAGACCGAACTGAAGCTTTCTTT CASSLTLDRTEAFF
- TRBJ2-2 TRBV6-5 - TGTGCCAGCAGCTCGGGAAGGAACACCGGGGAGCTGTTTTTT CASSSGRNTGELFF
- TRBJ2-3 TRBV7-9 - TGTGCCAGCAGCTATAGACTCACAGATACGCAGTATTTT CASSYRLTDTQYF
- TRBJ2-7 TRBV10-3 - TGTGCCATCAAAGGGGGTTCTACCTACGAGCAGTACTTC CAIKGGSTYEQYF
- TRBJ2-3 TRBV18 once TGTGCCAGCTCCCCGGGAGGGGGCCCCGTAGCAGATACGCAGTATTTT CASSPGGGPVADTQYF
TRBD1 TRBJ2-1 TRBV7-3 - TGTGCCAGCAGCCGAACAGGGGGGTTTAATGAGCAGTTCTTC CASSRTGGFNEQFF
- TRBJ1-5 TRBV4-1 - TGCGCCAGCAGCCGCGCCAGCAATCAGCCCCAGCATTTT CASSRASNQPQHF
- TRBJ1-5 TRBV7-2 few TGTGCCAGCAGCTCCCAGGTTGCTCAGCCCCAGCATTTT CASSSQVAQPQHF
TRBD1 TRBJ1-4 TRBV2 - TGTGCCAGCAGGCCGACAGGGGAGAATGAAAAACTGTTTTTT CASRPTGENEKLFF
TRBD2 TRBJ2-7 TRBV13 - TGTGCCAGCAGCTTCGAAATAGCGGGGATCTACGAGCAGTACTTC CASSFEIAGIYEQYF
- TRBJ1-2 TRBV5-1 - TGCGCCAGCAGCTTGAGTTTCGCTGGGACACCGGCTAACTATGGCTACACCTTC CASSLSFAGTPANYGYTF
TRBD1 TRBJ1-2 TRBV9 - TGTGCCAGCAGCCCCTACCGCGGGACAGGTAGCGGCTACACCTTC CASSPYRGTGSGYTF
- TRBJ2-7 TRBV10-3 - TGTGCCATCAGTGGGGACACGGCCAACTACGAGCAGTACTTC CAISGDTANYEQYF
- TRBJ2-1 TRBV14 - TGTGCCAGCAGCCAATTGCCTAGAGACAATGAGCAGTTCTTC CASSQLPRDNEQFF
- TRBJ2-7 TRBV11-2 - TGTGCCAGCAGCTCCAAAACCTACGAGCAGTACTTC CASSSKTYEQYF
TRBD2 TRBJ2-1 TRBV30 - TGTGCCTGGCGATATACTAGCGGGAAAGAGTTCTTC CAWRYTSGKEFF
TRBD2 TRBJ2-1 TRBV4-2 - TGTGCCAGCAGCCAAGAACCTGGGACTAGCGTTTACAATGAGCAGTTCTTC CASSQEPGTSVYNEQFF
TRBD1 TRBJ1-5 TRBV7-2 - TGTGCCAGCAGCCCGGGACAGGGGAGGAATCAGCCCCAGCATTTT CASSPGQGRNQPQHF
TRBD2 TRBJ2-3 TRBV2 - TGTGCCAGCAGAGTAGCGGGGGGGCGAGATACGCAGTATTTT CASRVAGGRDTQYF
- TRBJ1-1 TRBV5-8 - TGTGCCAGCAGCTCCAACAGGGAAACTGAAGCTTTCTTT CASSSNRETEAFF
- TRBJ1-1 TRBV19 once TGTGCCAGTAATGAGCGGGGTTACACTGAGGCTTTCTTT CASNERGYTEAFF
TRBD1 TRBJ1-4 TRBV6-1 - TGTGCCACCGACACAGGGGGAGCTAATGAAAAACTGTTTTTT CATDTGGANEKLFF
- TRBJ1-1 TRBV12-5 - TGTGCTAGTGGTTTGACACAGGGCGGATTAAACACTGAAGCTTTCTTT CASGLTQGGLNTEAFF
- TRBJ1-1 TRBV29-1 - TGCAGCGGCAGAGTTAACAGGCAGACTGAAGCTTTCTTT CSGRVNRQTEAFF
TRBD1 TRBJ1-5 TRBV6-6 - TGTGCCAGCAGTTACGTTACAGGGGGCGATCAGCCCCAGCATTTT CASSYVTGGDQPQHF
TRBD1 TRBJ2-3 TRBV7-3 - TGTGCCAGCAGCAACGACAGGGCGAGCACAGATACGCAGTATTTT CASSNDRASTDTQYF
- TRBJ2-5 TRBV15 - TGTGCCACCAGCAGTGTCCAGTATCAAGAGACCCAGTACTTC CATSSVQYQETQYF
TRBD1 TRBJ2-3 TRBV4-1 - TGCGCCAGCAGCCAAGATCATAGGGGACAGGGGATTAGTGATACGCAGTATTTT CASSQDHRGQGISDTQYF
- TRBJ2-2 TRBV9 few TGTGCCAGCAGCGTATACAGCGGGCAATACACCGGGGAGCTGTTTTTT CASSVYSGQYTGELFF
TRBD1 TRBJ1-1 TRBV7-9 once TGTGCCAGCAGCTTAAACCGGGACAGGGTATCTGAAGCTTTCTTT CASSLNRDRVSEAFF
- TRBJ2-5 TRBV6-6 - TGTGCCAGCCAACAGGGAGGGGGGGAGACCCAGTACTTC CASQQGGGETQYF
- TRBJ2-7 TRBV27 few TGTGCCAGCAGTTTATCGTGGCAGGGCCACGAGCAGTACTTC CASSLSWQGHEQYF
- TRBJ2-5 TRBV7-9 - TGTGCCAGCAGCTTAGTGGCCCAAGAGACCCAGTACTTC CASSLVAQETQYF
TRBD1 TRBJ1-1 TRBV12-5 once TGTGCTAGTGTCCCAACAGGGGGCCTAAAGGGGACTGAAGCTTTCTTT CASVPTGGLKGTEAFF
- TRBJ1-5 TRBV30 few TGTGCCTGGAGTCTCGTTCGGGACGGGGGGGGCAATCAGCCCCAGCATTTT CAWSLVRDGGGNQPQHF
- TRBJ1-4 TRBV2 - TGTGCCAGCAGTGAAAGGCAAGGAGGCGAAAAACTGTTTTTT CASSERQGGEKLFF
- TRBJ2-5 TRBV19 once TGTGCCAGTAGTAAGGGGAGGACGGCTCGAGAGACCCAGTACTTC CASSKGRTARETQYF
TRBD1 TRBJ2-5 TRBV6-5 - TGTGCCAGCAGGGGACAGGGGGCGAAGTACTTC CASRGQGAKYF
- TRBJ1-1 TRBV18 - TGTGCCAGCTCACCGGGGTCTCGCGGGTGGGGAGATACTGAAGCTTTCTTT CASSPGSRGWGDTEAFF
TRBD1 TRBJ1-4 TRBV4-2 few TGTGCCAGCAGCCCGGGTGGCGGGACAGGGTCTGAAAAACTGTTTTTT CASSPGGGTGSEKLFF